Presented here are 6 T cell receptor beta chains from one specimen sequenced in a study of blood T cell repertoires in COVID-19. Measured with immunoSEQ multiplex PCR; TCRdb has only the in-frame clones, and not every one. The sample lists 350,000 or so clones, 87% occurring once. What was sequenced was peripheral blood. These receptors were obtained from a woman in her 30s with COVID-19, enrolled during active disease.

The J gene is TRBJ2-1, the V gene TRBV19; 9 positions match TRBD2. V was pared by 4 bases and J by 5 bases, with 6 bases of the junction left unmatched. Germline V lookup: CDR1 LNHDA, CDR2 SQIVND (reference sequence). The CDR3 runs to 15 residues. The CDR3 spells CASSRVAGVNNEQFF. The DNA of the CDR3 is TGTGCCAGTAGTAGGGTAGCGGGAGTTAACAATGAGCAGTTCTTC.

V and J are TRBV4-1 and TRBJ1-2; 8 nucleotides align to TRBD1. J lost 3 bases, V lost 3 bases, and 3 bases had no gene match. From germline, CDR1 is MGHRA and CDR2 YSYEKL. This CDR3 is built from 14 residues. CDR3 bases: TGCGCCAGCAGCCAGACAGGGGCGGACTATGGCTACACCTTC. Protein sequence: CASSQTGADYGYTF.

This clone was observed a handful of times. The chain links TRBV18 to TRBJ1-2; 9 bases are a match to TRBD1. This CDR3 has 15 amino acids. Germline loops: CDR1 KGHSH, CDR2 LQKENI. V was pared by 4 bases and J by 3 bases, with 6 bases of the junction left unmatched. The CDR3 nucleotides are TGTGCCAGCTCACTAATAAGACAGGGGGACTATGGCTACACCTTC. Translation: CASSLIRQGDYGYTF.

The CDR3 DNA reads TGTGCCACCAGTGACCCGGGACACGTTTACGAGCAGTACTTC. Amino acid sequence: CATSDPGHVYEQYF. V usage is TRBV24-1 and J usage is TRBJ2-7, with D tentatively TRBD1 (6 bases). In germline, CDR1 is KGHDR, CDR2 SFDVKD. The length of the CDR3 is 14 residues. V gave up 4 bases and J gave up 4 bases, with 13 bases separating them.

The V call is TRBV10-1, the J call TRBJ2-5; D is unclear. V shed 3 bases and J shed 5 bases, with 13 bases lying between them. Germline V lookup: CDR1 WNHNN, CDR2 SYGVQD (reference sequence). The CDR3 sequence is 14 residues long. The CDR3 DNA sequence: TGCGCCAGCAGTGATTCCCTCGTCGGGGAGACCCAGTACTTC. It encodes CASSDSLVGETQYF.

This sequence joins TRBV5-1 and TRBJ1-4; 9 bases are shared with TRBD1. Looked up from germline, CDR1 is SGHRS and CDR2 is YFSETQ. The CDR3 has 14 residues. V lost 3 bases and J lost 4; bases outside the gene matches: 1. The CDR3 bases are TGCGCCAGCAGCTCGGGACAGGGTAATGAAAAACTGTTTTTT. Protein: CASSSGQGNEKLFF.